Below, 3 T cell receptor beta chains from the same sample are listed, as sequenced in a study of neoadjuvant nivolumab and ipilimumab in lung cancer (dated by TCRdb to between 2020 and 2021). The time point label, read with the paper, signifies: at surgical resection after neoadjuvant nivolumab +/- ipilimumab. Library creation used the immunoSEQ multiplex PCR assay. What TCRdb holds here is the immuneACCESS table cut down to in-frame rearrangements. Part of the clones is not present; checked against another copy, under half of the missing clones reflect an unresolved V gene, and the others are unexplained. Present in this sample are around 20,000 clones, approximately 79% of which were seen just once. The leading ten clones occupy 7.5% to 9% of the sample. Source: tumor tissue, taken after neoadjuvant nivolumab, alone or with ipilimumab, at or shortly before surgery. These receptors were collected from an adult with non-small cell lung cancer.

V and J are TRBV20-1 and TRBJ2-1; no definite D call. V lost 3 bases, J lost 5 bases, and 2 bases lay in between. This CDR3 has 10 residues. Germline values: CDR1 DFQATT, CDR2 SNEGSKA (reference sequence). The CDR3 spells CSASNNEQFF. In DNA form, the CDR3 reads TGCAGTGCTAGTAACAATGAGCAGTTCTTC.

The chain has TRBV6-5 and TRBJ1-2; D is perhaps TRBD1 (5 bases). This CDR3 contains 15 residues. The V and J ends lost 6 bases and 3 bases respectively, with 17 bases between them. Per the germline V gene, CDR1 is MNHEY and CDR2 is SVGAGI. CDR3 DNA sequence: TGTGCCAGCAGGAGTAGGGGTTTCTGGTACTATGGCTACACCTTC. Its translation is CASRSRGFWYYGYTF.

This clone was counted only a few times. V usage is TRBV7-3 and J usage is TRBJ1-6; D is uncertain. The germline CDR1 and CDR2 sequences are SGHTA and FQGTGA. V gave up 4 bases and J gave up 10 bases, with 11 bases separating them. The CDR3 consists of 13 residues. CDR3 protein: CASSSDPGSPLHF. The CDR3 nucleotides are TGTGCCAGCAGCTCAGATCCGGGATCACCCCTCCACTTT.